This is a list of T cell receptor beta chains from one sample in a study of cytomegalovirus exposure and HLA in healthy donors. Clones were sequenced by immunoSEQ multiplex PCR, and TCRdb holds only the in-frame ones, with some missing. The data show about 160,000 clones, about 76% seen once. The sequenced sample consisted of PBMCs. These receptors all come from a human donor in good health. Both conserved end residues are part of each CDR3. D genes are given only for firm matches. Not all rows give a size; the values are once, few, many and, for expanded clones, a class.

v_call,clone_size,d_call,j_call,cdr3_nt,cdr3_aa
TRBV19,NA,NA,TRBJ2-7,TGTGCCAGTAGTATCCGAGGGCCCAGCCCCTACGAGCAGTACTTC,CASSIRGPSPYEQYF
TRBV5-1,NA,NA,TRBJ1-4,TGCGCCAGCAGCCGGACGGGGAATGAAAAACTGTTTTTT,CASSRTGNEKLFF
TRBV7-9,NA,NA,TRBJ2-7,TGTGCCAGCAGCTTACCGGTCGGTGAGCAGTACTTC,CASSLPVGEQYF
TRBV6-6,NA,NA,TRBJ1-5,TGTGCCAGCAGTTACTCTTGGGGCTTGGATCAGCCCCAGCATTTT,CASSYSWGLDQPQHF
TRBV28,NA,NA,TRBJ1-2,TGTGCCAGCAGGGGGGCGAGTGGGGCGTCTGGCTACACCTTC,CASRGASGASGYTF
TRBV5-4,NA,NA,TRBJ2-1,TGTGCCAGCAGCTTGGTCCGGGGGAATGAGCAGTTCTTC,CASSLVRGNEQFF
TRBV7-8,NA,NA,TRBJ1-5,TGTGCCAGCAGCTTTATTCGTGGCAATCAGCCCCAGCATTTT,CASSFIRGNQPQHF
TRBV28,few,NA,TRBJ1-3,TGTGCCAGCAGTTTGGAGGCTACTGGAAACACCATATATTTT,CASSLEATGNTIYF
TRBV1,NA,NA,TRBJ2-3,TGCACCAGCAGCCGAGGAGGGACTAAAAGCACAGATACGCAGTATTTT,CTSSRGGTKSTDTQYF
TRBV19,NA,NA,TRBJ1-2,TGTGCCAGTAGCGTAACAGGAGTTAATGGCTACACCTTC,CASSVTGVNGYTF
TRBV5-4,NA,NA,TRBJ2-3,TGTGCCAGCAGCTTCGCGCTAGTAGCAGATACGCAGTATTTT,CASSFALVADTQYF
TRBV19,few,TRBD1,TRBJ2-5,TGTGCCAGTAGTATCCCGACAGGGGTTGGAGAGACCCAGTACTTC,CASSIPTGVGETQYF
TRBV6-1,NA,TRBD1,TRBJ2-3,TGTGCCAGCAGGGAAACAGGGGGCGAGCAAGATACGCAGTATTTT,CASRETGGEQDTQYF
TRBV19,NA,TRBD1,TRBJ2-7,TGTGCCAGTAGTATACAACCGGGACAGTCCTACGAGCAGTACTTC,CASSIQPGQSYEQYF
TRBV7-8,NA,NA,TRBJ2-7,TGTGCCAGCAGCTTAACCCCCAGGATCAACGAGCAGTACTTC,CASSLTPRINEQYF
TRBV14,NA,TRBD2,TRBJ2-1,TGTGCCAGCAGCCCACTAGCGGGGCCTGAGCAGTTCTTC,CASSPLAGPEQFF